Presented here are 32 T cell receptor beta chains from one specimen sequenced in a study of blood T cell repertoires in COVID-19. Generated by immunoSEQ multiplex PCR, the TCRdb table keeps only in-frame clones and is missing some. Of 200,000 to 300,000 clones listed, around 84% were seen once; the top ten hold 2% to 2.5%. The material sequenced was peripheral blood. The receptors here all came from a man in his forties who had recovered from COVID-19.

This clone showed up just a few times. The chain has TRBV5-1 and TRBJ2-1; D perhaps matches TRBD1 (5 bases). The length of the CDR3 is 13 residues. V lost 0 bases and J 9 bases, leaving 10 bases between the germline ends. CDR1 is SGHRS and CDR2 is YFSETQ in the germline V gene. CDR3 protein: CASSLAGQGEQFF. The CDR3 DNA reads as TGCGCCAGCAGCTTGGCAGGGCAGGGTGAGCAGTTCTTC.

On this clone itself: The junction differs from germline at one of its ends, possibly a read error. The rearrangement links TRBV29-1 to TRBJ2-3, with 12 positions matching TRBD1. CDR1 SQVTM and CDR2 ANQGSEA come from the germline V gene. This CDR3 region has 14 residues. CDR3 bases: TGCAGCGTAACTGGGACAGGGGGCACGGATACGCAGTATTTT. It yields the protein CSVTGTGGTDTQYF.

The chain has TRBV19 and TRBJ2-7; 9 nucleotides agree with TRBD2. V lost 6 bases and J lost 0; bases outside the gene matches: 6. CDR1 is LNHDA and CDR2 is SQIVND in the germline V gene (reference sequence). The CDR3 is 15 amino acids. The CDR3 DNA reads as TGTGCCAGTAGCTTCAGAGCGGGAGGCTCCTACGAGCAGTACTTC. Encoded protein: CASSFRAGGSYEQYF.

The CDR3 DNA is TGTGCCAGCAGCTTGGAGAGCTATAGCAATCAGCCCCAGCATTTT. Its protein product is CASSLESYSNQPQHF. The gene calls are TRBV5-6 and TRBJ1-5; D uncertain. This CDR3 has 15 residues. The V end was cut by 0 bases, the J end by 0 bases, with 7 bases between. From germline, CDR1 is SGHDT and CDR2 YYEEEE.

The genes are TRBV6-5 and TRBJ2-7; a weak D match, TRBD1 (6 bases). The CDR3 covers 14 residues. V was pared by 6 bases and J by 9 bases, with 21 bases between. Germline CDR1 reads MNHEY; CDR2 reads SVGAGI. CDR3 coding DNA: TGTGCCAGCAGCTCCGGGACAACGGTATCCCGGCAGTACTTC. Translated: CASSSGTTVSRQYF.

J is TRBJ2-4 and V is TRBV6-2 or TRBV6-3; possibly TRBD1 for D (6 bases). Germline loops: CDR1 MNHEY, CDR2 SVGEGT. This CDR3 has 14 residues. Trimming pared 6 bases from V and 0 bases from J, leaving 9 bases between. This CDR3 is CASSQQGAKNIQYF. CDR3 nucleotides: TGTGCCAGCAGCCAACAGGGAGCCAAAAACATTCAGTACTTC.

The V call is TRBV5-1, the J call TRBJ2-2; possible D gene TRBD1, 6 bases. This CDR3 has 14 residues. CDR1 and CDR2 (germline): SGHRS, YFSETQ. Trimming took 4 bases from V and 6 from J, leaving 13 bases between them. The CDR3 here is CASSLLQGSGELFF. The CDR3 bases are TGCGCCAGCAGCCTGCTACAGGGTTCCGGGGAGCTGTTTTTT. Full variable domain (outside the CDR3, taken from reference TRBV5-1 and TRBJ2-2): KAGVTQTPRYLIKTRGQQVTLSCSPISGHRSVSWYQQTPGQGLQFLFEYFSETQRNKGNFPGRFSGRQFSNSRSEMNVSTLELGDSALYLCASSLLQGSGELFFGEGSRLTVL.

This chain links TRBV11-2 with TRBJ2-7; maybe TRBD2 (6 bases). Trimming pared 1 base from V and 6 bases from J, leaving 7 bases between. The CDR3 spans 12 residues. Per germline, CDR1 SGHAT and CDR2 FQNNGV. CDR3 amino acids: CASSLAGVEQYF. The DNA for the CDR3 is TGTGCCAGCAGCTTAGCGGGAGTCGAGCAGTACTTC.

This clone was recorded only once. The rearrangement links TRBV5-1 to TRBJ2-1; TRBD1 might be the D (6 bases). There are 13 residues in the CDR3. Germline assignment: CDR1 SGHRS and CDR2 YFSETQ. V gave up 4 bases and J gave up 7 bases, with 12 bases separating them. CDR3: CASSPRDRNEQFF. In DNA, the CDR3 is TGCGCCAGCAGCCCTCGAGACAGGAATGAGCAGTTCTTC.

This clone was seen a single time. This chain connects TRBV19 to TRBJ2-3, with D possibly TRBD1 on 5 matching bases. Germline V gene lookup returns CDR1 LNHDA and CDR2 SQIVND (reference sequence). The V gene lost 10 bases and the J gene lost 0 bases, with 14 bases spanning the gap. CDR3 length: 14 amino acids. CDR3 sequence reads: CATTEKSSTDTQYF. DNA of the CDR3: TGTGCCACGACAGAAAAGTCTAGCACAGATACGCAGTATTTT.

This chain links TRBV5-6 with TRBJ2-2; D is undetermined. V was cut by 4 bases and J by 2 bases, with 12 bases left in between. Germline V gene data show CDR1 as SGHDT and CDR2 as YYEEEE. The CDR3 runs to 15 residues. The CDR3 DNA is TGTGCCAGCAGCCCCTTGGAGCTTAACACCGGGGAGCTGTTTTTT. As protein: CASSPLELNTGELFF.

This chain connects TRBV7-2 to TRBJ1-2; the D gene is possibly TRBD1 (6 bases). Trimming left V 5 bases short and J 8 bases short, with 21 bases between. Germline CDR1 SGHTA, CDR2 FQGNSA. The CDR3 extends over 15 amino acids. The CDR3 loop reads CASSLLGQMGEGYTF. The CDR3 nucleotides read TGTGCCAGCAGCCTGCTCGGACAGATGGGAGAAGGCTACACCTTC.

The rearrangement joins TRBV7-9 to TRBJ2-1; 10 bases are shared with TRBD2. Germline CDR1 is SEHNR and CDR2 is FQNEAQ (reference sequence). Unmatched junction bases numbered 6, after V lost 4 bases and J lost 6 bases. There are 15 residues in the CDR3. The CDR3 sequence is CASSSSSGRANEQFF. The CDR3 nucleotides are TGTGCCAGCAGCTCCTCAAGCGGGAGGGCCAATGAGCAGTTCTTC.

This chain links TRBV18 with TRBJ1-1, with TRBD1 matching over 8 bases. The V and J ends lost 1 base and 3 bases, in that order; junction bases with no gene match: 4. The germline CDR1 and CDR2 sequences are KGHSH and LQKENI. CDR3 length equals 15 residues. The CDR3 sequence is CASSPRTGLYTEAFF. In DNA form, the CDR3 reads TGTGCCAGCTCACCACGGACAGGGTTGTACACTGAAGCTTTCTTT.

The DNA of the CDR3 is TGTGCCAGTAGTATAGTAGGCGGACAGGGCGAGGGTAAACCCCAGCATTTT. Its protein is CASSIVGGQGEGKPQHF. This chain uses TRBV19 with TRBJ1-5; TRBD1 aligns across 8 bases. The CDR3 consists of 17 residues. Trimming cost V 1 base and J 10 bases; bases outside gene matches: 15. Looked up from germline, CDR1 is LNHDA and CDR2 is SQIVND (reference sequence).

CDR3 in amino acids: CASSEALAGGRPFF. The CDR3 region has the DNA TGTGCCAGCAGTGAAGCGCTAGCGGGGGGGCGTCCGTTCTTC. The gene calls are TRBV2 and TRBJ2-1; 12 nucleotides match TRBD2. The germline CDR1 and CDR2 sequences are SNHLY and FYNNEI. V shed 0 bases, J shed 15 bases, and the junction held 6 bases outside the gene matches. CDR3 length: 14 amino acids.

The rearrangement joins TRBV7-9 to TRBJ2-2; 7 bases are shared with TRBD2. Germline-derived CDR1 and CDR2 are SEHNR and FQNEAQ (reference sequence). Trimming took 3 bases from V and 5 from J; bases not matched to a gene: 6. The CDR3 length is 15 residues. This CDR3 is CASSFAGVVTGELFF. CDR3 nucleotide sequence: TGTGCCAGCAGCTTTGCGGGAGTAGTAACCGGGGAGCTGTTTTTT.

CDR3 region: CASSQDRMASGISDTQYF. CDR3 in DNA: TGCGCCAGCAGCCAAGATCGTATGGCTAGCGGGATCTCAGATACGCAGTATTTT. The V gene is TRBV4-3, the J gene TRBJ2-3; 9 bases line up with TRBD2. The CDR3 is 18 residues long. V dropped 0 bases and J dropped 4; count of bases not matched to a gene: 11. Germline V gene sequence: CDR1 LGHNA, CDR2 YSLEER.

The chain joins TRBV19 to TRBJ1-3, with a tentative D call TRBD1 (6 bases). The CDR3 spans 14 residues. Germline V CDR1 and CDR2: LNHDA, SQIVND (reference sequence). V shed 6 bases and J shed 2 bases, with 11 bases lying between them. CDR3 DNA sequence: TGTGCCAGTAGGGCCGCAGGGGCTGGAAACACCATATATTTT. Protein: CASRAAGAGNTIYF.

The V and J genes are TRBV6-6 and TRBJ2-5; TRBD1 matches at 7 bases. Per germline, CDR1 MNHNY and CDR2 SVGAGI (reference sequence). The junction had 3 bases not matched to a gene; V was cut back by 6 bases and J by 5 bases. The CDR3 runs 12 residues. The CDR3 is CASRQGSETQYF. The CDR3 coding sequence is TGTGCCAGCAGACAGGGGAGTGAGACCCAGTACTTC.

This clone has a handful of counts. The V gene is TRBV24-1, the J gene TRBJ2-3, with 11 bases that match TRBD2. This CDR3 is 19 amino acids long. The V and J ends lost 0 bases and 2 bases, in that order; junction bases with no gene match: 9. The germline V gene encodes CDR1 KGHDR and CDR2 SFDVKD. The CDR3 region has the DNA TGTGCCACCAGTGATTTGAGGGTGACTAGCGGGGACGCCACAGATACGCAGTATTTT. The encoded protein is CATSDLRVTSGDATDTQYF.

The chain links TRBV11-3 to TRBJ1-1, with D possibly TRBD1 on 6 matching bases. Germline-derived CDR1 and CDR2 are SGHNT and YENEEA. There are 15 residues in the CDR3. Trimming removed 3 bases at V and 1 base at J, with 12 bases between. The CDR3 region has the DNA TGTGCCAGCAGCTTTAGCGACAGGCCGAACACTGAAGCTTTCTTT. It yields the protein CASSFSDRPNTEAFF.

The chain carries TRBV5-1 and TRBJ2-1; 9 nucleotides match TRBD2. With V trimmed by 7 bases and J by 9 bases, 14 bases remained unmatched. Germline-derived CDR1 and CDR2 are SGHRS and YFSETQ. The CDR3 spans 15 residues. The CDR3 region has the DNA TGCGCCAGCGCGTTCATGACTAGCGGTAATGTTGAGCAGTTCTTC. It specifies CASAFMTSGNVEQFF.

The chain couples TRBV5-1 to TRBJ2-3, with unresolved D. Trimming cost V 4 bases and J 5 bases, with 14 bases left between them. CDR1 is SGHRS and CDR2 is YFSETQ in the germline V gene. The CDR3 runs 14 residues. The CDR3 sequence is CASSTLTREDTQYF. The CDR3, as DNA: TGCGCCAGCAGCACACTGACAAGAGAAGATACGCAGTATTTT.

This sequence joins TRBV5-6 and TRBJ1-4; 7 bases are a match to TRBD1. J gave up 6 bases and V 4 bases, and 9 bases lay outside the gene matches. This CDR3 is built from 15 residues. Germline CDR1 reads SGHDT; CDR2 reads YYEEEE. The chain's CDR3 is CASSPKGQRYEKLFF. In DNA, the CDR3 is TGTGCCAGCAGCCCTAAGGGACAGCGATATGAAAAACTGTTTTTT.

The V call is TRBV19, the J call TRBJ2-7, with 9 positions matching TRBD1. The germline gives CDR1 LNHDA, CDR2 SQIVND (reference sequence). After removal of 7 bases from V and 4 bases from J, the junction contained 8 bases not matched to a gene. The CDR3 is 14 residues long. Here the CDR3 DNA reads TGTGCCAGTAACCTCGCGGGACAGGGTTACGAGCAGTACTTC. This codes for CASNLAGQGYEQYF.

The CDR3 sequence: CASSQVGSWGSPLHF. For the CDR3, the DNA is TGTGCCAGCAGCCAAGTCGGGAGTTGGGGTTCACCCCTCCACTTT. This chain uses TRBV14 with TRBJ1-6; D is ambiguous. Germline CDR1 reads SGHDN; CDR2 reads FVKESK. Deletions cut 1 base from V and 9 bases from J, with 13 bases between. The CDR3 length is 15 residues.

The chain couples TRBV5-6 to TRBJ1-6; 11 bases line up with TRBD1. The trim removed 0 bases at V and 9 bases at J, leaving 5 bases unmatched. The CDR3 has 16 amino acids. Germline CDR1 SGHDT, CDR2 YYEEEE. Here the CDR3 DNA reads TGTGCCAGCAGCTTGGTCCCGGGACAGGGGGGTTCACCCCTCCACTTT. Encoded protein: CASSLVPGQGGSPLHF.

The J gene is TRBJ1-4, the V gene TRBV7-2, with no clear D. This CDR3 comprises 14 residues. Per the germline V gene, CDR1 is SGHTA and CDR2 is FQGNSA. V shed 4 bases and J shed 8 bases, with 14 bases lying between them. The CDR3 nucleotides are TGTGCCAGCAGCTCTCGACTGTACGGCGAAAAACTGTTTTTT. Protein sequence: CASSSRLYGEKLFF.

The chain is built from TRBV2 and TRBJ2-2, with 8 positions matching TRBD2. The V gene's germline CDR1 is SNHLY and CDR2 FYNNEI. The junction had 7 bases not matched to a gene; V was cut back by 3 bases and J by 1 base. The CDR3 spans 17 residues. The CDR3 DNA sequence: TGTGCCAGCAGTGACTCCGGCCTAGCGGGGAACACCGGGGAGCTGTTTTTT. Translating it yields CASSDSGLAGNTGELFF.

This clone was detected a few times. CDR3 DNA sequence: TGTGCCAGCAGGCCGGGGGAAGCTAACTATGGCTACACCTTC. It yields the protein CASRPGEANYGYTF. The rearrangement links TRBV2 to TRBJ1-2; D is perhaps TRBD1 (5 bases). The CDR3 has 14 residues. The ends were cut back, 6 bases at V and 0 bases at J, with 11 bases in the middle. Germline values: CDR1 SNHLY, CDR2 FYNNEI.

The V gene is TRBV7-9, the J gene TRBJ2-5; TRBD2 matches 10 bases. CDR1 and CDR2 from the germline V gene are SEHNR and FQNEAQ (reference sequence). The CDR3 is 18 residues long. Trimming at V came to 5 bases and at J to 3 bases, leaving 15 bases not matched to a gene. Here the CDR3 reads CASSPKLASGRLKETQYF. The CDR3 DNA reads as TGTGCCAGCAGCCCAAAGTTGGCTAGCGGGAGATTGAAAGAGACCCAGTACTTC.